The present T cell receptor (beta chain) was sequenced within a study of cytomegalovirus exposure and HLA in healthy donors. Study observations and caveats: Previously analyzed data showed that most TCR beta V segments were productive at a frequency of about 90% or about 30%. 16,951 TCR beta sequences were associated with HLA alleles at 0.05 false discovery rate in a later analysis. Other equally common chains were less clonally expanded than HLA-associated TCR beta chains, a later analysis showed.

Vbeta (60) and Jbeta (13) primers were used in the PCR. The repertoire was sequenced with immunoSEQ multiplex PCR; TCRdb's copy has only in-frame clones and lacks some. Seen here are 150,000 to 200,000 clones, 75% to 90% observed once, and the top ten hold about 2%. Germline loops: CDR1 SGHTA, CDR2 FQGNSA. With V trimmed by 1 base and J by 4 bases, 10 bases remained unmatched. The CDR3 loop spans 16 amino acids. A word on this clone: Its antigen is still unknown.

This TCR came from a woman aged 18-29 years in good health and CMV-seronegative. What was sequenced was PBMCs. The chain combines TRBV7-2 with TRBJ2-7; 7 nucleotides align to TRBD1. The CDR3, as DNA: TGTGCCAGCAGCTTAGAGGGGGCAGGGGCCCGATACGAGCAGTACTTC. This sequence encodes CASSLEGAGARYEQYF.